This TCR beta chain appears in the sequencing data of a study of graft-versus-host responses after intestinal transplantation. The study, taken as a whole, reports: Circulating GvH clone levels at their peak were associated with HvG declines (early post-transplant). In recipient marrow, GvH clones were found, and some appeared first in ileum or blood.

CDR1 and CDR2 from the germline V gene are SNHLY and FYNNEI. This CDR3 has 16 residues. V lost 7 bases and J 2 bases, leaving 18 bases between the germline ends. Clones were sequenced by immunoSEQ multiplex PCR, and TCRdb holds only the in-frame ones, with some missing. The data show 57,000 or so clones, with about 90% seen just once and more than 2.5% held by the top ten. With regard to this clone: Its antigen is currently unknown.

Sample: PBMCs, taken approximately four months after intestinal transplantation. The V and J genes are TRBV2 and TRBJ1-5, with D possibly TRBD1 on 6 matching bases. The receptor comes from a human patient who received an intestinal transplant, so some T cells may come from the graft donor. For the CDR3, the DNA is TGTGCCAGCAACCAAGGGGGGGTGAGTCGCAATCAGCCCCAGCATTTT. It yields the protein CASNQGGVSRNQPQHF. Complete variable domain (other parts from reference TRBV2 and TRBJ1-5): EPEVTQTPSHQVTQMGQEVILRCVPISNHLYFYWYRQILGQKVEFLVSFYNNEISEKSEIFDDQFSVERPDGSNFTLKIRSTKLEDSAMYFCASNQGGVSRNQPQHFGDGTRLSIL.